The clone carrying this TCR beta chain was seen a handful of times. The CDR3 loop spans 15 amino acids. CDR1 SGHVS and CDR2 FQNEAQ come from the germline V gene. V lost 6 bases, J lost 2 bases, and 7 bases stayed unmatched. Original processing notes: Scientists estimated how many nucleated cells there were by amplifying reference gene primers. TCRdb keeps only in-frame clones here, not all; method: immunoSEQ multiplex PCR. V and J calls plus clone size are reproduced from that table; the DNA served to infer D and trimming. The data contain 95,000 to 110,000 clones, about 89% of them singletons. The data were taken from a study of blood T cell repertoires in COVID-19. Study overall: From the United States, Italy and Spain came samples of acute and convalescent COVID-19. From T cells, B-cell-depleted T cells, or PBMCs came the material, which was cDNA or gDNA.

The chain combines TRBV7-8 with TRBJ2-5; 9 bases agree with TRBD1. The sequencing input was peripheral blood. The clonotype originates from a human donor in a cohort sampled during active COVID-19. In nucleotides, the CDR3 is TGTGCCAGCAGGATGGGACAGGGAAGGCAAGAGACCCAGTACTTC. This codes for CASRMGQGRQETQYF.